This T cell receptor beta chain appears in the sequencing data of a study of blood T cell repertoires in COVID-19. Per germline, CDR1 SGHRS and CDR2 YFSETQ. The ends lost 3 bases at V and 5 bases at J; junction bases unmatched: 4. CDR3 length equals 14 residues. Produced via immunoSEQ multiplex PCR; TCRdb's table is partial and in-frame only. The top ten clones hold about 2.5% of a sample with over 200,000 clones, 75% to 90% of them seen once. The rearrangement joins TRBV5-1 to TRBJ1-4, with TRBD1 matching 7 bases. Sequenced: peripheral blood. This TCR came from a man between 25 and 39 years old with COVID-19, enrolled during active disease. The CDR3 nucleotides are TGCGCCAGCAGCTCCGGGACAGCCAATGAAAAACTGTTTTTT. It translates to CASSSGTANEKLFF.